Sequencing of this TCR beta chain was carried out in a study of blood T cell repertoires in COVID-19. Overall study context: T cells, B-cell-depleted T cells, or PBMCs provided the cDNA or gDNA that served as material.

Original analysis: Researchers report that nucleated cell counts were estimated from reference gene primer amplification. The repertoire was sequenced with immunoSEQ multiplex PCR; TCRdb's copy has only in-frame clones and lacks some. That table furnishes V, J and clone size, whereas the DNA furnished D and trimming. The data show about 190,000 clones, with around 85% seen just once and 9.5% to 15% held by the top ten. Deletions cut 4 bases from V and 1 base from J, with 11 bases between. The V gene's germline CDR1 is KGHSH and CDR2 LQKENI. This CDR3 is built from 14 residues. The chain recombines TRBV18 with TRBJ2-7, with D uncertain. The sequenced sample consisted of peripheral blood. The TCR was taken from a woman aged 50 to 65 with acute or convalescent COVID-19. The chain's CDR3 is CASSLIGRSYEQYF. The DNA for the CDR3 is TGTGCCAGCTCACTGATTGGCAGATCCTACGAGCAGTACTTC.